This T cell receptor (beta chain) was recorded in a study of cytomegalovirus exposure and HLA in healthy donors (dated by TCRdb to about 2017). About the study as a whole: An earlier analysis of 587 of the donors reported around 280 Gb of sequence data and 117 million unique TCR beta sequences obtained from around 190 million T cells. An early release that covered several hundred HLA-typed donors contained about 300 gigabases of sequencing data and 80 million or so unique TCR sequences. Among the roughly 390 genotyped donors, under 90% belonged to the genetic ancestry cluster associated with self-reported Caucasian donors. The study was designed to test whether signatures of past pathogen exposure could be identified by cataloging public T cell receptors. The study used immunosequencing to profile the T cell repertoires of 666 subjects and linked those repertoires to cytomegalovirus serostatus. Along with the approximately 650-subject first cohort, a separate validation cohort of over 90 different subjects was used. To predict cytomegalovirus infection status, the study combined high-throughput TCR immunosequencing, statistical association of individual TCRs with disease status, and machine learning. A later analysis re-examined previously published TCR beta repertoires from 500 to 700 donors and added high-resolution HLA genotyping to investigate patterns of TCR occurrence. In the later analysis, no new phenotypic data were used to find candidate immune exposures; instead, reliance was placed on TCR beta sequences and their occurrence across donors. An earlier analysis of fewer than 700 of the donors applied high-throughput TCR beta sequencing to assess whether each TCR beta V gene segment acted as functional or pseudogenic. Donor age, sex, ethnicity and CMV serostatus were collected together with the repertoire data. Genome-wide SNP genotypes for about three fifths of the roughly 700 donors were used in a later genetic analysis, which treated that subset as a discovery cohort. Every discovery cohort repertoire had been produced on one sequencing platform. Class I and class II HLA loci were covered by the typing at four-digit resolution. The number of donors typed differed by locus, with about 629-630 for A, B, C, DRB1 and DQB1, 522 for DQA1, 600 to 610 for DPA1, and approximately 470 for DPB1. Roughly 5 DR-DQ haplotypes were handled as single units for association and clustering because linkage in the cohort was strong. Across approximately 420 genotyped donors of the cohort, an average of approximately 240,000 unique TCR beta nucleotide sequences per donor were sequenced, and 15% to 20% of those sequences were non-productive. Study-level results and caveats: This cohort had only TCR beta chains sequenced, and the lack of alpha or paired-chain data limited which features could be detected. A further reported finding was that TCR beta sequences accurately predicted the HLA-A and HLA-B alleles for most subjects in the first cohort. Correlated functional status among segregating V segments might be attributable to linkage disequilibrium, but an unknown experimental factor could not be ruled out. Because counts were too low, fewer than 20 rarely observed V segments, including chromosome 9 orphons, were excluded from the earlier analysis of about 500 of the donors. Compared with the roughly 700-donor mean, donors in an Asian-associated ancestry cluster had fewer N-insertions in productive TCRs, according to a later genetic analysis. While some public TCRs were present in many individuals, most TCR sequences turned up only very rarely across donors. The classifier was reported to diagnose cytomegalovirus status with high specificity and sensitivity in both the original and validation cohorts. Specific HLA alleles were associated with over 15,000 TCR beta sequences at a false discovery rate of 0.05 in a later analysis. Because some donors lacked HLA typing at each locus, the association tests relied only on the typed subset. In a later analysis, most CMV-associated TCR beta chains were found to appear HLA-restricted, with HLA associations seemingly driven largely by CMV exposure. In the study, approximately 160 TCR beta chains were listed as associated with cytomegalovirus. Presence/absence analyses assumed roughly uniform sequencing depth across donors, an assumption that may not hold. V-gene and J-gene trimming of TCR beta chains was associated with a missense DCLRE1C variant in a later genetic analysis, and the association was replicated in an independent cohort. A few of the identified cytomegalovirus-associated TCR beta chains were confirmed in vitro to be specific for cytomegalovirus antigens. The sequencing pipeline was judged likely to have produced a cluster of highly shared sequence variants as a technical artifact. In an earlier analysis of several hundred of the donors, most TCR beta V segments were observed in productive rearrangements about 87% or about 30% of the time, broadly matching IMGT annotations. Compared with equally common non-associated chains, HLA-associated TCR beta chains in a later analysis were more clonally expanded and had lower generation probabilities. Strong co-occurrence of HLA alleles, especially DR and DQ, made assigning TCR associations to individual alleles difficult. According to the authors, the approach could potentially be generalized to other disease states and immunological phenotypes. According to a later analysis, parvovirus B19, influenza, CMV and Epstein-Barr virus appeared linked to several top co-occurrence clusters. A later analysis found that TCR association rates varied across HLA loci, with DRB1 alleles showing the most associated TCRs and HLA-C alleles the fewest. The only immune exposure information available for the cohort was CMV serostatus. Some IMGT-functional V segments, including TRBV6-2 and TRBV6-3, could not be distinguished by the 87-base-pair reads and were therefore excluded.

The cohort comprised fewer than 700 healthy bone marrow donors. At the time of sampling, all cohort members were nominally healthy, though unrecorded immune exposures were likely present. The donor tested CMV seropositive and was one of the 289 seropositive cohort members. Every donor gave a peripheral blood sample, and the peripheral blood mononuclear cells from that sample were used for TCR beta sequencing. Genomic DNA extraction from the blood cell samples was performed with the Qiagen DNeasy Blood Extraction Kit. CDR3 length: 14 amino acids, cysteine to phenylalanine. Only the CDR3 region is kept as DNA, spanning 42 bases read in frame from base 1. CDR1 and CDR2 are read off the germline V gene as SNHLY and FYNNEI. Trimming removed 4 bases from V and 1 base from J, leaving 10 bases between the germline ends. Library prep was done by the immunoSEQ multiplex PCR assay. For the multiplex PCR, a mixture combining 60 forward primers for TCR Vbeta segments and 13 reverse primers for TCR Jbeta segments was used. Amplification of the CDR3 region of rearranged TCR beta genes was performed with a multiplex PCR assay on genomic DNA. Amplified TCR beta libraries were sequenced as 87-base-pair reads on the Illumina HiSeq System. For the original study's pipeline: A later analysis tallied some 79 million unique TCR beta chains across the 640 or so repertoires, and 10 million to 11 million of those chains were shared by two or more donors. Raw reads were error-corrected and collapsed into unique sequences by a nearest-neighbor algorithm in which closely related sequences were merged to remove PCR and sequencing errors. CDR3 sequences were aligned to IMGT reference sequences to assign V, D and J gene segments. For a sequence to be retained, at least a six-nucleotide match to both a V gene segment and a J gene segment was required. Rearrangements were classified as productive when the CDR3 lacked stop codons and remained in frame with V and J, and all other rearrangements were classified as non-productive. Following IMGT convention, CDR3 was defined as the stretch from the second conserved V-encoded cysteine up to the conserved J-encoded phenylalanine. The earlier analysis of about 640 of the donors excluded any sequence lacking an unambiguous match to a single V gene segment. An earlier analysis of several hundred of the donors called V segments functional above 56.7% productive rearrangements and segregating when the between-donor standard deviation exceeded 5%. A statistical classification framework was built for diagnosing cytomegalovirus status from the catalog of TCR beta chain sequences. V and J gene assignment, in a later analysis, came from comparing TCR nucleotide sequences with IMGT/GENE-DB human TR gene sequences. Using the TCRdist pipeline, a later analysis assigned CDR3 sequences along with most-parsimonious VDJ recombination scenarios. In a later analysis, each TCR beta chain was defined by its CDR3 amino acid sequence together with its V-gene family, and reads without a unique V-gene family were excluded. As a way to deal with suspected cross-contamination and a sequencing artifact, a later analysis dropped under 600 nucleotide sequences that were highly shared and had low generation probability. A later analysis calculated a clonal expansion index for each public chain from normalized within-repertoire ranks of inferred template counts. In a later analysis, generation probabilities were computed with a VDJ recombination model fitted to out-of-frame rearrangements, and the resulting probabilities were checked against IGoR. Hypergeometric tests were used in a later analysis to score TCR-TCR, TCR-HLA and TCR-CMV co-occurrence, with a repertoire-size bias correction applied to the TCR pairs. A later analysis estimated false discovery rates by permuting HLA or CMV assignments 20 times. In a later analysis, co-occurring TCRs were grouped using DBSCAN, and TCRdist sequence similarity was added for clustering within HLA-allele-positive subsets. Repertoires with fewer than 30,000 or more than 120,000 public chains were left out of co-occurrence clustering, as were five repertoires with anomalous nucleotide sharing. In TCRdb, the immuneACCESS table is reduced to in-frame sequences with V and J assigned. These tables do not hold every clone; where another copy was compared, an unresolved V gene accounts for under half, and the others remain unexplained. V and J calls and clone size are those listed in that table; D and trimming were worked out from the DNA. For this sample the table gives around 180,000 clones, of which approximately 80% were detected only once. The ten largest clones add up to 4.5% to 7.5% of the sample.

This clone has only a few counts. Its antigen remains unidentified. No clone much larger than this one lies a single base away; base qualities are absent. Sequences were obtained from PBMCs. The clonotype comes from a woman in her thirties in good health and CMV-seropositive. The chain is encoded by TRBV2 joined to TRBJ1-1, with the D gene not confidently named. The DNA sequence is TGTGCCAGCAGTGTACGCGGTGGGAACACTGAAGCTTTCTTT. Its protein is CASSVRGGNTEAFF. Full variable domain (CDR3 extended with the reference TRBV2 and TRBJ1-1 proteins): EPEVTQTPSHQVTQMGQEVILRCVPISNHLYFYWYRQILGQKVEFLVSFYNNEISEKSEIFDDQFSVERPDGSNFTLKIRSTKLEDSAMYFCASSVRGGNTEAFFGQGTRLTVV.